This T cell receptor beta chain was profiled in a study of glioma-infiltrating T cells after dendritic cell vaccination. For the study at large: Patients received three intradermal dendritic cell vaccine injections at biweekly intervals.

The CDR3 length is 13 residues. Trimming cost V 4 bases and J 3 bases, with 9 bases left between them. The germline gives CDR1 SGHTA, CDR2 FQGNSA. Time point given: after dendritic cell vaccination, including at tumor progression/relapse. The primer mix had 60 V beta and 13 J beta primers. Only in-frame clones appear in the TCRdb table, and some are missing; sequencing was by immunoSEQ multiplex PCR. The sample shows some 91,000 clones, roughly four fifths of them seen only once. The clonotype was recovered from a human donor with glioblastoma. The source material was blood, sampled after dendritic cell vaccination. V usage is TRBV7-2 and J usage is TRBJ1-2; TRBD1 might be the D (5 bases). The DNA of the CDR3 is TGTGCCAGCAGCTATTCGGGGGACTATGGCTACACCTTC. Translation gives CASSYSGDYGYTF.